The next 4 T cell receptor beta chains were all read from a single sample in a study of Tregs in tolerant kidney transplant recipients. Only in-frame clones appear in the TCRdb table, and some are missing; sequencing was by immunoSEQ multiplex PCR. The sample contains around 70,000 clones, over 85% of which appear only once. Sequencing was performed on CD8+ T cells from blood, taken before the transplant. Source of these receptors: a human donor who received a combined kidney and bone marrow transplant.

This clone has at least ten counts. The chain employs TRBV7-9 and TRBJ1-1; 8 bases map to TRBD1. CDR1 is SEHNR and CDR2 is FQNEAQ in the germline V gene (reference sequence). J gave up 7 bases and V 3 bases, and 10 bases lay outside the gene matches. The CDR3 runs to 15 residues. CDR3 amino acids: CASSLRPIGQGEAFF. In nucleotides, the CDR3 is TGTGCCAGCAGCTTGAGACCTATAGGACAGGGTGAAGCTTTCTTT.

The chain links TRBV12-5 to TRBJ2-7, with D unresolved. Germline CDR1 and CDR2: LGHNT and FRNRAP. V dropped 3 bases and J dropped 5 bases, with 11 bases sitting between them. This CDR3 is built from 13 residues. CDR3 in amino acids: CASGLYSSDEQYF. The CDR3 DNA follows: TGTGCTAGTGGTTTATACAGCTCGGACGAGCAGTACTTC.

The chain couples TRBV27 to TRBJ2-7, with TRBD2 matching 10 bases. The CDR3 has 15 residues. Germline trimming cut 7 bases from V and 0 bases from J; bases unmatched to any gene: 6. Per the germline V gene, CDR1 is MNHEY and CDR2 is SMNVEV (reference sequence). CDR3 protein: CASTRTSGFSYEQYF. CDR3 DNA sequence: TGTGCCAGCACTAGGACTAGCGGCTTCTCCTACGAGCAGTACTTC.

V and J are TRBV9 and TRBJ2-5, with TRBD1 matching 8 bases. CDR1 SGDLS and CDR2 YYNGEE come from the germline V gene. CDR3 length equals 14 residues. V gave up 4 bases and J gave up 4 bases; unmatched junction bases: 6. The CDR3, as DNA: TGTGCCAGCAGCCTTCAGGGGGCCGTAGAGACCCAGTACTTC. It codes for CASSLQGAVETQYF.